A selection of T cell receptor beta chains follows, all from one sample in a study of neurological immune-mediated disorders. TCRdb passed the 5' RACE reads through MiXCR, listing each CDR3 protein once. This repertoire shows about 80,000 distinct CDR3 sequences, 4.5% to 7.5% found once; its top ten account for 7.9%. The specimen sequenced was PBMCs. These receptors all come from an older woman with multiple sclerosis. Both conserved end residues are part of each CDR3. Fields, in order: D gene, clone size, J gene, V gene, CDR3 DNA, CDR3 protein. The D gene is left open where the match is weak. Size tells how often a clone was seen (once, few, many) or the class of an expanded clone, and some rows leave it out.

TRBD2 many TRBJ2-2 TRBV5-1 TGCGCCAGCAGCTCACTAGCGGCAGGTAACACCGGGGAGCTGTTTTTT CASSSLAAGNTGELFF
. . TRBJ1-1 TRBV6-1 TGTGCCAGCAGTGAAAGGGGATTTGTTACTGAAGCTTTCTTT CASSERGFVTEAFF
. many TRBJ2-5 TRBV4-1 TGCGCCAGCAGCCAAGCCAGCCAAGAGACCCAGTACTTC CASSQASQETQYF
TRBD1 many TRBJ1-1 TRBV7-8 TGTGCCAGCAGAAGACAGGGGAAGGCTGAAGCTTTCTTT CASRRQGKAEAFF
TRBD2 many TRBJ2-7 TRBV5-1 TGCGCCAGCAGCCGGGAGGGAGCGGGGGCCTACGAGCAGTACTTC CASSREGAGAYEQYF
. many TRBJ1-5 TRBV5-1 TGCGCCAGCAGCTTGGCCGCGGGGGATAGCAATCAGCCCCAGCATTTT CASSLAAGDSNQPQHF
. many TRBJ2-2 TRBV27 TGTGCCAGCAGTTTGACGGTGAACACCGGGGAGCTGTTTTTT CASSLTVNTGELFF
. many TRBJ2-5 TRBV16 TGTGCCAGCCGTTTCCGGGGGCGGCAAGAGACCCAGTACTTC CASRFRGRQETQYF
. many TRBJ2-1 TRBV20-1 TGCAGTGCTACCCGGGAAAGCTCCTACAATGAGCAGTTCTTC CSATRESSYNEQFF
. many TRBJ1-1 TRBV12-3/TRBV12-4 TGTGCCAGCAGCCGTACCCAGGGAAGCACTGAAGCTTTCTTT CASSRTQGSTEAFF
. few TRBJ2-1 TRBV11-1 TGTGCCAGCAGCGCCGAACTTCCTCCTACCTACAATGAGCAGTTCTTC CASSAELPPTYNEQFF
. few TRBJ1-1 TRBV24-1 TGTGCCACCAGTGATTTCCCCGGGGAGGGAGGGAAAGAAGCTTTCTTT CATSDFPGEGGKEAFF
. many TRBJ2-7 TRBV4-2 TGTGCCAGCAGCCAAGATTGGCGAGCCGAGCAGTACTTC CASSQDWRAEQYF
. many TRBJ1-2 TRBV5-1 TGCGCCAGCAGCCAAGAAGGTACTGCTGGCGGCTACACCTTC CASSQEGTAGGYTF
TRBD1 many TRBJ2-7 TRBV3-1 TGTGCCAGCAGCCCCTGGACAGGTTCCTACGAGCAGTACTTC CASSPWTGSYEQYF
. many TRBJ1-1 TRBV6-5 TGTGCCAGCACCCAAGGGAACACTGAAGCTTTCTTT CASTQGNTEAFF
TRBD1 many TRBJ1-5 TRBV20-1 TGCAGTGCAAGCGACAGGGGTCGCAATCAGCCCCAGCATTTT CSASDRGRNQPQHF
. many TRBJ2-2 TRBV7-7 TGTGCCACCACCAGCGGAGCCGGGGAGCTGTTTTTT CATTSGAGELFF
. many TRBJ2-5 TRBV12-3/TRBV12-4 TGTGCCAGCAGTTCCGGGGCGGAGACCCAGTACTTC CASSSGAETQYF
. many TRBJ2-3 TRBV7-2 TGTGCCAGCAGCTTAGGTGGGGGGGCGGATACGCAGTATTTT CASSLGGGADTQYF
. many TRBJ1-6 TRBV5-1 TGCGCCAGCAGCTTGGTACAGGGTGGAGGTTCACCCCTCCACTTT CASSLVQGGGSPLHF
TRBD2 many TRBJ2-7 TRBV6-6 TGTGCCAGCCGAAATGGAGCGGGGGAGACCTACGAGCAGTACTTC CASRNGAGETYEQYF
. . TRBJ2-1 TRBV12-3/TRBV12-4 TGTGCCAGCAGACAGAGCCAAGGATTCAATGAGCAGTTCTTC CASRQSQGFNEQFF